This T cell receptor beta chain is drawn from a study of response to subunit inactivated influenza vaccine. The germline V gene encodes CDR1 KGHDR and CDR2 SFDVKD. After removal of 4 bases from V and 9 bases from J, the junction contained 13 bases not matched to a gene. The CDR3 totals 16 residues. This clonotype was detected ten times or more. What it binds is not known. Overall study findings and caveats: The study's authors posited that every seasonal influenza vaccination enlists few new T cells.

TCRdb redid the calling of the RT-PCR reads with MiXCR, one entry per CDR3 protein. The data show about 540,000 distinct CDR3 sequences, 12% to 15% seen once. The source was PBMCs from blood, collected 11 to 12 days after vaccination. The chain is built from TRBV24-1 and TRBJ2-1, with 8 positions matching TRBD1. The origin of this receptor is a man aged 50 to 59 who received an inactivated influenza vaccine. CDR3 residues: CATSDGVETGETEQFF. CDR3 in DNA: TGTGCCACCAGTGACGGGGTCGAGACAGGGGAAACTGAGCAGTTCTTC.